This record covers a single T cell receptor (beta chain). Its target antigen remains unknown. Base-call qualities are not available, and no considerably larger clone is one nucleotide away. From the cysteine up to the phenylalanine, the CDR3 has a length of 15 residues. Just the 45-base CDR3 DNA is kept, in frame starting at base 1. Trimming removed 0 bases from V and 3 bases from J, leaving 9 bases between the germline ends. Via the germline V gene, CDR1 is MGHRA and CDR2 YSYEKL. The source of the sample is a study of blood T cells in healthy people across ages (dated by TCRdb to 2015 to 2017). In terms of the full investigation: Template switching captured roughly one uniquely barcoded TCR beta cDNA molecule per two T cells in model experiments. Using deep sequencing normalized with unique cDNA molecular identifiers, the study measured how TCR beta repertoire diversity changes with age. Four age groups were formed from the donors: young (average approximately 17 years), middle-aged (just under 40), aged (roughly 59) and long-lived (approximately 78). Using the same blood draw, the study looked at two additional independent replicas of 1 million unique cDNA reads for two donors, one aged 18 to 30 and the other aged 80 or older.

The donors were roughly 38 Caucasian individuals from Russia, aged 6 to 90 years, who were systemically healthy. Around 9.7 milliliters of peripheral blood were collected from each donor into EDTA-treated Vacutainer tubes. Ficoll-Paque density-gradient centrifugation was used to isolate PBMCs, with at least 6.5 million per sample. Total RNA, at least 5.5 micrograms per sample, was extracted from PBMCs with Trizol reagent. Naive CD45RAhigh/CD27high T cell percentages were measured by flow cytometry on a PBMC aliquot from every donor. The library was produced with 5' RACE. Sequencing was carried out with an Illumina HiSeq 2500. A second roughly 6 to 11 cycle PCR used a sample-barcoded 5' primer and a J-beta primer mix. A template-switch 5' adaptor carrying 12 random nucleotides introduced a unique molecular identifier onto each TCR beta cDNA molecule. At least 3 million CDR3-containing paired-end reads were obtained from each sample. First-strand cDNA was synthesized from all RNA with the Mint cDNA synthesis kit, primed by a TRBC-specific oligonucleotide. Following uracil-DNA glycosylase treatment, all cDNA underwent a first 18-cycle PCR with the universal primers M1SS and BC2_uni_R. The authors' analysis ran thus. Normalization of each sample was performed by random selection of 1 million high-quality reads, each carrying a distinct molecular identifier. Instead of being binned into consensus sequences, reads that shared molecular identifiers were thrown out. MiTCR, run with a Q25 quality threshold and the strictest error-elimination algorithm, handled CDR3 identification, clonotype clustering and error correction. A nonparametric unseen species model with Euler transformation was used to estimate a lower bound on total TCR beta diversity. TCRdb reanalyzed the raw reads on its own, using fastp at Q25 for trimming and MiXCR for clone calling, and kept in-frame beta chains. Rows are unified per CDR3 protein, each entry keeping the most common DNA and genes. It is TCRdb's table, rather than the study itself, that gives the V and J calls and clone size. Recorded for this sample are about 760,000 distinct CDR3 sequences; 20% to 30% of them occurred a single time. The ten top clones hold 9.4% of the sample.

Broad study findings and their caveats: The CMV infection status of donors was not known, potentially confounding age-related changes in expanded clonotypes. Estimates of total diversity based on one million sequenced T cells were considered lower bounds and underestimates. A strong correlation was found between observed TCR beta diversity and the percentage of naive T cells measured by flow cytometry. As age increased, observed TCR beta diversity per million T cells dropped in a roughly linear way, and a significant reduction was already evident by age 40. Because profiling used bulk unsorted PBMCs, naive and antigen-experienced compartments could not be compared conclusively. The long-lived group showed more naive CD4+ T cells, fewer expanded clones and increased TCR diversity than the aged group, suggesting age selection.

The sample was also linked to a second study, of T cells of mothers and their children. In that second paper, the authors write: Donors were nine systemically healthy Caucasian individuals: three mothers and their six children. cDNA synthesis consumed the entire amount of extracted RNA, loaded at about 1.5 ug RNA in each 15 ul reaction. In the second PCR, the M1S primer added sample barcodes and 2-4 random nucleotides. Each mother yielded over 8.5 million TCR beta CDR3 reads and each child roughly 3 million reads. TCR recombination output is similarly shaped by thymic selection in related and unrelated pairs, with a minor effect exerted by inherited differences. Normalized repertoire overlap was always found to be slightly, but never significantly, higher in related mother-child pairs than in unrelated mother-child pairs. No persistent microchimeric T cell clones were detected, at a sensitivity of roughly 99 clones per million clonotypes. To look for features that set related mother-child pairs apart from unrelated individuals, the researchers ran deep NGS to compare the TCR beta repertoires of mothers and children. The mean age was 40 +/- 4 years for the mothers and approximately 11 +/- 4 years for the children. After adapter ligation with NEBNext reagents, the libraries were sequenced on Illumina HiSeq 2000 with 100+100 nt paired-end reads. To avoid cross-contamination, the mother libraries and the child libraries were prepared a month apart and sequenced in separate runs. Each donor had between roughly 450,000 and 2,100,000 distinct TCR beta clonotypes identified. Naive TCR beta clonotypes were estimated from low-frequency clonotypes matched to each donor's FACS-determined naive share, without sorting.

Rearrangement joined TRBV4-1 to TRBJ2-1; possibly the D gene is TRBD2, per 6 matching bases. Sequenced input: blood. The TCR sequence derives from a boy aged 5-17 years in good health. The DNA sequence reads TGCGCCAGCAGCCAAGAGGGGGACTTCTACAATGAGCAGTTCTTC. It translates as CASSQEGDFYNEQFF.